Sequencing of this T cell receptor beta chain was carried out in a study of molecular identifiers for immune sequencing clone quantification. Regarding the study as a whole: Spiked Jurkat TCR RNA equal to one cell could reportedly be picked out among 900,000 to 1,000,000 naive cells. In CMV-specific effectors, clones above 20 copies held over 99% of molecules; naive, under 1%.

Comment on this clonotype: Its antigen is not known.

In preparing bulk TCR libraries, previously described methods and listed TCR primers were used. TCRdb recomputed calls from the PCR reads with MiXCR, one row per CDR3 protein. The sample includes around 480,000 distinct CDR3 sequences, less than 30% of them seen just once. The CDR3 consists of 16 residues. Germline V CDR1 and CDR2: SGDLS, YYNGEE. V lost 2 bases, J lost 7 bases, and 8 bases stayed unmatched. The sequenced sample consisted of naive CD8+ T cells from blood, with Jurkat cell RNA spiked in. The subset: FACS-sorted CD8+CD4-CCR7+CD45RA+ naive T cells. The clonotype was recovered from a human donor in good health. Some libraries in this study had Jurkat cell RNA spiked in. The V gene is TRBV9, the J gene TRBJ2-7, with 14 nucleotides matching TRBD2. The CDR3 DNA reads TGTGCCAGCAGCGTGGGACTAGCGGGAGTGGGGGAGGAGCAGTACTTC. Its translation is CASSVGLAGVGEEQYF.